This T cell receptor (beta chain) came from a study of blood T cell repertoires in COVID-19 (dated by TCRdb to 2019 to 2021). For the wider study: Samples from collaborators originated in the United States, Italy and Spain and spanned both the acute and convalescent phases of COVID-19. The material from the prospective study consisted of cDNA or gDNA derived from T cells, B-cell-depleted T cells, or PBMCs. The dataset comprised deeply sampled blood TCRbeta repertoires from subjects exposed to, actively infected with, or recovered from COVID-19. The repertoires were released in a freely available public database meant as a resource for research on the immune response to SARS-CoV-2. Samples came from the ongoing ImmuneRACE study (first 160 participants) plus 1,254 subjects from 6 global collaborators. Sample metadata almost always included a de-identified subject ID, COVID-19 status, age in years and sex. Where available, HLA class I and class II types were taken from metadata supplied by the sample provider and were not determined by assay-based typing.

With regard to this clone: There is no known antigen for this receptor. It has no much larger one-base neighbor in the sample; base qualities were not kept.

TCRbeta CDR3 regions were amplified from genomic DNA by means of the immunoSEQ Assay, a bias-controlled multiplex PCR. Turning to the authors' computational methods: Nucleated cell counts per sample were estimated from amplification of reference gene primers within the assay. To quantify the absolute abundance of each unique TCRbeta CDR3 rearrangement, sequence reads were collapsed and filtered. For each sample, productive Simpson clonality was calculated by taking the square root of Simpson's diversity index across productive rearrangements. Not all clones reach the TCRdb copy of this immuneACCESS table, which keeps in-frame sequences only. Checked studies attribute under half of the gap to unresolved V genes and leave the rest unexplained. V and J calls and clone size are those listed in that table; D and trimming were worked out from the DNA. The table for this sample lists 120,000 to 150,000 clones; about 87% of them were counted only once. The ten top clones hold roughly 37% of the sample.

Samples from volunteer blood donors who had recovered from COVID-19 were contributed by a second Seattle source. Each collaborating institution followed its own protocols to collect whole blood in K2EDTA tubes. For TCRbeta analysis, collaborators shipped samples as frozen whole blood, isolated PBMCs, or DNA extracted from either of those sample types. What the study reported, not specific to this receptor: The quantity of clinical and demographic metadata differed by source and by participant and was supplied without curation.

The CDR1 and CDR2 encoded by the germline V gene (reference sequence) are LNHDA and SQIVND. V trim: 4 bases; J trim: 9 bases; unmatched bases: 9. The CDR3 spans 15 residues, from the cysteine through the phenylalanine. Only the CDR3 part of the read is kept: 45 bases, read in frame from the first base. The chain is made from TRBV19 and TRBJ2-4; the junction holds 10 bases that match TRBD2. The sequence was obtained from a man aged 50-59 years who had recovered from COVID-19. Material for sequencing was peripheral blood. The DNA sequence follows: TGTGCCAGTAGTAAGCTAGGACTAGCGGATCCCATTCAGTACTTC. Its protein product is CASSKLGLADPIQYF.